The 20 T cell receptor beta chains presented below share a single source sample, sequenced in a study of shared clonotypes between healthy human individuals. Here immunoSEQ multiplex PCR was the method, and the copy in TCRdb shows in-frame clones only, minus some. The sample consists of under 1 million clones, 96% of them appearing once. Naive CD8 cells comprised CD45RO-negative, CCR7-positively selected cells, excluding terminally differentiated effector memory CD45RA+ cells. Sequences were obtained from naive CD8+ T cells sorted from blood. The receptors shown here come from a man between 25 and 39 years old in good health.

The V and J genes are TRBV7-2 and TRBJ1-5; D may be TRBD1 (5 bases). V dropped 7 bases and J dropped 2 bases, with 6 bases sitting between them. CDR3 length equals 12 residues. Germline V gives CDR1 SGHTA, CDR2 FQGNSA. CDR3 DNA sequence: TGTGCCAGCACCAGGGGCAATCAGCCCCAGCATTTT. Translation: CASTRGNQPQHF.

This clone appeared a single time. The rearrangement uses TRBV4-3 and TRBJ2-3; D tentatively fits TRBD1 or TRBD2 (5 bases each). There are 17 residues in the CDR3. Germline V gene sequence: CDR1 LGHNA, CDR2 YSLEER. V lost 0 bases and J 2 bases, leaving 15 bases between the germline ends. CDR3 loop: CASSQDRGLDSTDTQYF. The CDR3 DNA sequence: TGCGCCAGCAGCCAAGATCGGGGCCTTGATTCCACAGATACGCAGTATTTT.

This chain joins TRBV7-9 and TRBJ2-6; no clear D gene. The CDR3 loop spans 16 amino acids. Germline V CDR1 and CDR2: SEHNR, FQNEAQ (reference sequence). Deletions cut 4 bases from V and 0 bases from J, with 10 bases between. Written as DNA, the CDR3 is TGTGCCAGCAGCTCGATCTCTGGCTCTGGGGCCAACGTCCTGACTTTC. It specifies CASSSISGSGANVLTF.

Comments on this clone: The identical CDR3 is also encoded by other nucleotide sequences in the sample. The chain joins TRBV5-1 to TRBJ2-5, with TRBD2 identical over 13 bases. V lost 4 bases, J lost 3 bases, and 3 bases stayed unmatched. The CDR3 loop spans 15 amino acids. Germline V CDR1 and CDR2: SGHRS, YFSETQ. CDR3 protein: CASSPGLAGEETQYF. CDR3 coding DNA: TGCGCCAGCAGCCCAGGACTAGCGGGAGAAGAGACCCAGTACTTC.

The chain is built from TRBV9 and TRBJ2-3, with 7 bases that match TRBD1. V gave up 0 bases and J gave up 1 base; unmatched junction bases: 8. Germline lookup yields CDR1 SGDLS and CDR2 YYNGEE. The CDR3 contains 17 residues. This CDR3 reads CASSVEPGGQGTDTQYF. The CDR3 bases are TGTGCCAGCAGCGTAGAGCCCGGTGGACAGGGCACAGATACGCAGTATTTT. Full variable domain (outside the CDR3, taken from reference TRBV9 and TRBJ2-3): DSGVTQTPKHLITATGQRVTLRCSPRSGDLSVYWYQQSLDQGLQFLIQYYNGEERAKGNILERFSAQQFPDLHSELNLSSLELGDSALYFCASSVEPGGQGTDTQYFGPGTRLTVL.

This sequence joins TRBV27 and TRBJ1-1; 9 bases match TRBD1. The length of the CDR3 is 15 residues. J lost 5 bases, V lost 0 bases, and 4 bases had no gene match. Germline values: CDR1 MNHEY, CDR2 SMNVEV (reference sequence). As DNA, the CDR3 is TGTGCCAGCAGTTTATCAGGGACAGGGACGACTGAAGCTTTCTTT. The encoded protein is CASSLSGTGTTEAFF.

The rearrangement joins TRBV27 to TRBJ2-7; D unresolved. CDR1 and CDR2 (germline): MNHEY, SMNVEV (reference sequence). The germline V and J ends were trimmed by 1 base and 3 bases, with 10 bases remaining between them. The CDR3 has 14 residues. The DNA of the CDR3 is TGTGCCAGCAGTTTATGGGGAAACCTCTACGAGCAGTACTTC. Residues: CASSLWGNLYEQYF.

This chain links TRBV11-1 with TRBJ1-1; 7 bases are a match to TRBD1. Losses at the gene ends were 2 bases for V and 10 bases for J; bases not matched to a gene: 16. Germline CDR1 SGHAT, CDR2 FQDESV (reference sequence). There are 16 residues in the CDR3. CDR3 region: CASSLNWDSQAAGAFF. CDR3 coding DNA: TGTGCCAGCAGCTTAAACTGGGACAGCCAAGCGGCGGGAGCTTTCTTT.

The chain employs TRBV28 and TRBJ2-1; maybe TRBD2 (6 bases). CDR1 is MDHEN, CDR2 SYDVKM, per germline. Between the trimmed V and J ends, which lost 5 bases and 8 bases, there was a span of 25 bases. The CDR3 contains 17 residues. CDR3 protein: CASSPGEAGPTGDEQFF. The CDR3 nucleotides are TGTGCCAGCAGTCCCGGGGAGGCGGGGCCAACCGGGGATGAGCAGTTCTTC.

The chain couples TRBV28 to TRBJ2-1; D may be TRBD2 (6 bases). Germline loops: CDR1 MDHEN, CDR2 SYDVKM. Trimming took 7 bases from V and 0 from J, leaving 25 bases between them. CDR3 length: 19 residues. CDR3 loop: CASIPMAQGTPSSYNEQFF. The CDR3, as DNA: TGTGCCAGCATCCCCATGGCCCAAGGGACTCCAAGCTCCTACAATGAGCAGTTCTTC.

This chain joins TRBV30 and TRBJ1-4; TRBD1 matches at 7 bases. The CDR3 runs 15 residues. CDR1 is GTSNPN and CDR2 is SVGIG in the germline V gene (reference sequence). V shed 2 bases and J 7 bases; nucleotides not matched to a gene: 10. The CDR3 spells CAWSFWRGRGEKLFF. The CDR3 DNA reads TGTGCCTGGAGTTTCTGGAGGGGGCGCGGTGAAAAACTGTTTTTT.

The chain carries TRBV29-1 and TRBJ1-1; 8 nucleotides line up with TRBD1. The CDR3 is 14 residues long. V dropped 3 bases and J dropped 5; count of bases not matched to a gene: 8. The V gene's germline CDR1 is SQVTM and CDR2 ANQGSEA. The CDR3 bases are TGCAGCGTTGAGCAGGGGGCAAGGGAAACTGAAGCTTTCTTT. It yields the protein CSVEQGARETEAFF.

The rearrangement uses TRBV27 and TRBJ2-1; possibly TRBD2 for D (6 bases). The germline V gene encodes CDR1 MNHEY and CDR2 SMNVEV (reference sequence). The CDR3 spans 15 residues. V lost 2 bases to trimming and J lost 5 bases, with 13 bases between them. CDR3 amino acids: CASSLAGSGNNEQFF. CDR3 DNA sequence: TGTGCCAGCAGTTTAGCGGGGTCAGGTAACAATGAGCAGTTCTTC.

J is TRBJ2-7 and V is TRBV5-1; 10 nucleotides match TRBD2. The CDR3 totals 14 residues. Germline V CDR1 and CDR2: SGHRS, YFSETQ. V was clipped by 3 bases and J by 4 bases; unmatched bases: 4. CDR3 DNA sequence: TGCGCCAGCAGCTCTAGCGGGAGTGGGTACGAGCAGTACTTC. Residues: CASSSSGSGYEQYF. Variable domain in full (rest from reference TRBV5-1 and TRBJ2-7): KAGVTQTPRYLIKTRGQQVTLSCSPISGHRSVSWYQQTPGQGLQFLFEYFSETQRNKGNFPGRFSGRQFSNSRSEMNVSTLELGDSALYLCASSSSGSGYEQYFGPGTRLTVT.

V usage is TRBV15 and J usage is TRBJ2-7; tentatively, D is TRBD2 (5 bases). The length of the CDR3 is 14 residues. Germline-derived CDR1 and CDR2 are LNHNV and YYDKDF (reference sequence). Trimming took off 7 bases at V and 0 bases at J, with 13 bases between the two ends. CDR3 bases: TGTGCCACCAACCCGGGATTCAACTCCTACGAGCAGTACTTC. Its protein is CATNPGFNSYEQYF.

Notes on this clone: Other DNA sequences in the sample encode the same CDR3. J is TRBJ2-1 and V is TRBV7-9, with D hard to call. From germline, CDR1 is SEHNR and CDR2 FQNEAQ (reference sequence). V dropped 3 bases and J dropped 8 bases, with 8 bases sitting between them. CDR3 length: 12 amino acids. This chain's CDR3 is CASSLVVHEQFF. CDR3 coding DNA: TGTGCCAGCAGCTTGGTAGTCCATGAGCAGTTCTTC. Combining the CDR3 with reference TRBV7-9 and TRBJ2-1 gives the whole variable domain DTGVSQNPRHKITKRGQNVTFRCDPISEHNRLYWYRQTLGQGPEFLTYFQNEAQLEKSRLLSDRFSAERPKGSFSTLEIQRTEQGDSAMYLCASSLVVHEQFFGPGTRLTVL.

The chain links TRBV9 to TRBJ1-2; 8 bases map to TRBD1. Germline V gene lookup returns CDR1 SGDLS and CDR2 YYNGEE. V trimming: 6 bases; J trimming: 5 bases; junction bases outside the gene matches: 6. The CDR3 spans 13 residues. CDR3 sequence reads: CASNQGAQYGYTF. The CDR3 DNA reads as TGTGCCAGCAACCAGGGGGCTCAATATGGCTACACCTTC.

This clone came up once. The CDR3 spells CASSVGQEGTYEQYF. The CDR3 DNA reads as TGTGCCAGCAGCGTAGGGCAGGAAGGCACCTACGAGCAGTACTTC. The V call is TRBV9, the J call TRBJ2-7; D is unresolved. Trimming pared 0 bases from V and 2 bases from J, leaving 12 bases between. The germline V gene encodes CDR1 SGDLS and CDR2 YYNGEE. The CDR3 runs to 15 residues.

CDR3 DNA sequence: TGTGCCACCAGCAGAGATCGTCGAGGAACCACTGAAGCTTTCTTT. Translating it yields CATSRDRRGTTEAFF. The chain employs TRBV15 and TRBJ1-1; D gene unclear. From germline, CDR1 is LNHNV and CDR2 YYDKDF (reference sequence). The CDR3 length is 15 residues. Trimming shortened V by 0 bases and J by 4 bases, and 12 bases separated the two germline ends. The whole variable domain, remainder taken from reference TRBV15 and TRBJ1-1, is DAMVIQNPRYQVTQFGKPVTLSCSQTLNHNVMYWYQQKSSQAPKLLFHYYDKDFNNEADTPDNFQSRRPNTSFCFLDIRSPGLGDTAMYLCATSRDRRGTTEAFFGQGTRLTVV.

This chain links TRBV7-2 with TRBJ2-1; D unresolved. Germline V gene data show CDR1 as SGHTA and CDR2 as FQGNSA. The germline V and J ends were trimmed by 1 base and 7 bases, with 11 bases remaining between them. CDR3 size: 14 residues. DNA of the CDR3: TGTGCCAGCAGCTTAGGGTTTGGCGTTAATGAGCAGTTCTTC. This translates into CASSLGFGVNEQFF. Full variable domain (outside the CDR3, taken from reference TRBV7-2 and TRBJ2-1): GAGVSQSPSNKVTEKGKDVELRCDPISGHTALYWYRQSLGQGLEFLIYFQGNSAPDKSGLPSDRFSAERTGGSVSTLTIQRTQQEDSAVYLCASSLGFGVNEQFFGPGTRLTVL.